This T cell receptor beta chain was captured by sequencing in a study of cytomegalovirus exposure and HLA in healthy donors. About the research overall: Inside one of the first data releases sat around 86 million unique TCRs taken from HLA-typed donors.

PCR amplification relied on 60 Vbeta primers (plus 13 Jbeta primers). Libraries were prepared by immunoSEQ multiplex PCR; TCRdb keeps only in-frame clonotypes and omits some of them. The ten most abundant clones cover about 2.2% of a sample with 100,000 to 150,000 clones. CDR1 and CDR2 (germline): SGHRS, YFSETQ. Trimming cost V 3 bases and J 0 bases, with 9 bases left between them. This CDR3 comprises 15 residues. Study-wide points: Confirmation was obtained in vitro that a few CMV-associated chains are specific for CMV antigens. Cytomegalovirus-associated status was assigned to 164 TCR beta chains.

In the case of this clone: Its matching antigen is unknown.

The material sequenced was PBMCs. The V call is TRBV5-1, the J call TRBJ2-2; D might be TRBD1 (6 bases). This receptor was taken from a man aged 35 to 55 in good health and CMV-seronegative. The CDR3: CASSSDRPNTGELFF. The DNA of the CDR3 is TGCGCCAGCAGCTCAGACAGGCCGAACACCGGGGAGCTGTTTTTT.